This TCR beta chain came from a study of memory CD4+ T cells and cytomegalovirus serostatus. General observations from the study: CMV serostatus prediction reached median AUC about 0.96, or 0.93 with US-trained model. About 40% of the roughly 160 known CMV-associated TCRbeta sequences appeared in CD4+ memory.

Points on this clone: Its specificity is unknown.

Single viable CD3+CD4+CD8-CD45RO+ cells were sorted as the memory CD4+ T cells. Germline V gene sequence: CDR1 SGHAT, CDR2 FQDESV (reference sequence). CDR3 size: 15 residues. V lost 3 bases to trimming and J lost 0 bases, with 12 bases between them. The method was immunoSEQ multiplex PCR; TCRdb's version includes in-frame clones alone and lacks a portion of them. Of about 82,000 clones in the sample, less than 90% were seen once. This chain uses TRBV11-1 with TRBJ2-7, with a weak D call TRBD2 (5 bases). The sequencing input was memory CD4+ T cells from blood. This receptor was obtained from an adult in good health and CMV-seronegative. The CDR3 here is CASSLGDLISYEQYF. The CDR3 DNA follows: TGTGCCAGCAGCTTGGGAGATCTGATCTCCTACGAGCAGTACTTC.